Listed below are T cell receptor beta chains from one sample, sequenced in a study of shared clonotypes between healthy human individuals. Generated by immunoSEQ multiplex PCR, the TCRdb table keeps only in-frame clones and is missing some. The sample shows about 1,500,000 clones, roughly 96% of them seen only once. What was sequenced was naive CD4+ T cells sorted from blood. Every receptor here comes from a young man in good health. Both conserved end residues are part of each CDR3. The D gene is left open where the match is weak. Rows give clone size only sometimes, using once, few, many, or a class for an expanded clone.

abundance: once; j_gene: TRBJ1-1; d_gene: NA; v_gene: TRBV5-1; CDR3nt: TGCGCCAGCAGCTTTCAGGGGTTGACTGAAGCTTTCTTT; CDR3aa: CASSFQGLTEAFF
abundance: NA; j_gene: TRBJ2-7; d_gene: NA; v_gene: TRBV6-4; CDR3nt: TGTGCCAGCAGAAGCCCCATCATTGGGATATCATACTACGAGCAGTACTTC; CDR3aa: CASRSPIIGISYYEQYF
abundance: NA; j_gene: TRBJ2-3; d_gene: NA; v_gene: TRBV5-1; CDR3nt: TGCGCCAGCTGTTTAGGTGGCACAGATACGCAGTATTTT; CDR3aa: CASCLGGTDTQYF
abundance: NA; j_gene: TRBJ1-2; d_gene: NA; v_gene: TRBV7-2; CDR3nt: TGTGCCAGCAGCTTAAGTTCCGGGGCAATTGGCTACACCTTC; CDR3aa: CASSLSSGAIGYTF
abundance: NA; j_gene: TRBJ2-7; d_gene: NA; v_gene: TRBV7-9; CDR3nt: TGTGCCAGCAGCTTAACGGGACTGGGGAACGAGCAGTACTTC; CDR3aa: CASSLTGLGNEQYF
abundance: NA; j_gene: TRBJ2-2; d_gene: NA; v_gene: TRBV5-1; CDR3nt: TGCGCCAGCAGCTACCAGGGACCGGCTACCGCCGGGGAGCTGTTTTTT; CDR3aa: CASSYQGPATAGELFF
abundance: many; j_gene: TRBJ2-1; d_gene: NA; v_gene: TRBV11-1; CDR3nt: TGTGCCAGCAGCTTCATGGAGGGGATCTTCTACAATGAGCAGTTCTTC; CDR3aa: CASSFMEGIFYNEQFF
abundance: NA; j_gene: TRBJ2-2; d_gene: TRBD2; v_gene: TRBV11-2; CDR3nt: TGTGCCAGCAGCTCCCTTGACTCCGGGAGGGTCGGAGCTGGGGAGCTGTTTTTT; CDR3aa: CASSSLDSGRVGAGELFF
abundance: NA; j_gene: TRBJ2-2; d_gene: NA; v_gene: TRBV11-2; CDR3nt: TGTGCCAGCACCGTCCATGCGAGCGGACCGAACACCGGGGAGCTGTTTTTT; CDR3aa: CASTVHASGPNTGELFF
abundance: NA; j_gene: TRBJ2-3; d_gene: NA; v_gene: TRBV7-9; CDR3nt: TGTGCCAGCAGCTTAGCCCAGGGAATTAGGGCAGATACGCAGTATTTT; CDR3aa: CASSLAQGIRADTQYF
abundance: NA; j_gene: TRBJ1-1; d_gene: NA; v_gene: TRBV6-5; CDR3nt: TGTGCCAGCAGAATCAGGACCCGGTCCCCCACTGAAGCTTTCTTT; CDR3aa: CASRIRTRSPTEAFF
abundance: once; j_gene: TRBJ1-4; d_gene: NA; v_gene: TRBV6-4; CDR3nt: TGTGCCAGCAGTCCCAGGGCAGGTTTTAATGAAAAACTGTTTTTT; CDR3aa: CASSPRAGFNEKLFF
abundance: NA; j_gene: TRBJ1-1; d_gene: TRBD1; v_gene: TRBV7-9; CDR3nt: TGTGCCAGCAGCCCACGACAGGGGGAAACTGAAGCTTTCTTT; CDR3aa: CASSPRQGETEAFF
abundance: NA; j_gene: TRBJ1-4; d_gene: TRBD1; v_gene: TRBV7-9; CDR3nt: TGTGCCAGCAGCCCGCCGCGTCAGGGGGGGGGATCAAAACTGTTTTTT; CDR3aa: CASSPPRQGGGSKLFF
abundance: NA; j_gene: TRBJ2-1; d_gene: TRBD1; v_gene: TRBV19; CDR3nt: TGTGCCAGTAGGGGACAGGGGTCCTACAATGAGCAGTTCTTC; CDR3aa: CASRGQGSYNEQFF
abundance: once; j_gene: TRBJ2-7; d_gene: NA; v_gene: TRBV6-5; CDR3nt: TGTGCCAGCAGTTACTCGGAAGGGTACGAGCAGTACTTC; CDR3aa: CASSYSEGYEQYF
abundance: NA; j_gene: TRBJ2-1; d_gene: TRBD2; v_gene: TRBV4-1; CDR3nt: TGCGCCAGCAGCCAACGGCCGGCGGGAGATTCCTACAATGAGCAGTTCTTC; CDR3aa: CASSQRPAGDSYNEQFF
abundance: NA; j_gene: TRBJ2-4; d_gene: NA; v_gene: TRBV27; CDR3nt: TGTGCCAGCAGTTTATTAGGGGGGGCGATAGCTCAGTACTTC; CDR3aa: CASSLLGGAIAQYF
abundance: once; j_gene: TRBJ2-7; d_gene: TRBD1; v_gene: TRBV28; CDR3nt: TGTGCCAGCAAAGGAGGGACAGGGTTAGACGAGCAGTACTTC; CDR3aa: CASKGGTGLDEQYF
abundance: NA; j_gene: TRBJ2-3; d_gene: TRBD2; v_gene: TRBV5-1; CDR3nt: TGCGCCAGCAGCTGGGGACTAGCCCAGGATACGCAGTATTTT; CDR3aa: CASSWGLAQDTQYF
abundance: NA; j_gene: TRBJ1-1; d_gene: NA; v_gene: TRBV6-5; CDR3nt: TGTGCCAGCAGTTACTCGTTGAACACTGAAGCTTTCTTT; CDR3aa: CASSYSLNTEAFF
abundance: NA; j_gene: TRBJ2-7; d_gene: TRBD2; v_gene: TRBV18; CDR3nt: TGTGCCAGCTCACACTTAACCGGGACTAGCGGGAGTTACTACGAGCAGTACTTC; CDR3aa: CASSHLTGTSGSYYEQYF
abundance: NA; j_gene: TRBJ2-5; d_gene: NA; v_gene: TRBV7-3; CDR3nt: TGTGCCAGCAGCTTATGGATCACGGAGACCCAGTACTTC; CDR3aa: CASSLWITETQYF
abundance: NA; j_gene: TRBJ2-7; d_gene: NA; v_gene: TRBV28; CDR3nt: TGTGCCAGCAGCGGGGGCCACGAGCAGTACTTC; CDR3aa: CASSGGHEQYF
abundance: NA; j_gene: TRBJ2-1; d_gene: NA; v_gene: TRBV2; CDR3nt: TGTGCCAGCAGCGGCGCCTCCTACAATGAGCAGTTCTTC; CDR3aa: CASSGASYNEQFF
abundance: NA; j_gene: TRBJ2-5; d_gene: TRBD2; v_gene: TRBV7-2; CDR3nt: TGTGCCAGCAGCCCAAGCGGGAGGGCGGGGGAGACCCAGTACTTC; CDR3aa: CASSPSGRAGETQYF
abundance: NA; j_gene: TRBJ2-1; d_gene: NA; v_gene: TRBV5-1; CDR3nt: TGCGCCAGCAGCTTGGTAGGAGCTAATGAGCAGTTCTTC; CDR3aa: CASSLVGANEQFF
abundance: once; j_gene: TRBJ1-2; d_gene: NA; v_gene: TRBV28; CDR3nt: TGTGCCAGCAGCCCGCTTAGTGTGGGGGGTAAGGACACCTTC; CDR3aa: CASSPLSVGGKDTF
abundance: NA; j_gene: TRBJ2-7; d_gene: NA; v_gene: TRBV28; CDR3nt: TGTGCCAGCAGTTTGGCTGCTGGTAGCTACGAGCAGTACTTC; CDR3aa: CASSLAAGSYEQYF
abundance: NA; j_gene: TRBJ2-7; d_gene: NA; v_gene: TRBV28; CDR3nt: TGTGCCAGCAGACCCTTAGTTGCACTCCTCCGCGAGCAGTACTTC; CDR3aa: CASRPLVALLREQYF
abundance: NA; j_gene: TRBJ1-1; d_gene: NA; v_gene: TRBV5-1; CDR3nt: TGCGCCAGCAGCCCTGACTTGAACACTGAAGCTTTCTTT; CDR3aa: CASSPDLNTEAFF
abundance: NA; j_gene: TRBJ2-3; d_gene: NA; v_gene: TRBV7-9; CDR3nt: TGTGCCAGCCTTCCGCAGTATTTT; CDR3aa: CASLPQYF
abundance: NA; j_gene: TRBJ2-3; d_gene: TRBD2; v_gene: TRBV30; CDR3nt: TGTGCCTGGGGGACCGGGACTAGGACAGATACGCAGTATTTT; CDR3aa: CAWGTGTRTDTQYF